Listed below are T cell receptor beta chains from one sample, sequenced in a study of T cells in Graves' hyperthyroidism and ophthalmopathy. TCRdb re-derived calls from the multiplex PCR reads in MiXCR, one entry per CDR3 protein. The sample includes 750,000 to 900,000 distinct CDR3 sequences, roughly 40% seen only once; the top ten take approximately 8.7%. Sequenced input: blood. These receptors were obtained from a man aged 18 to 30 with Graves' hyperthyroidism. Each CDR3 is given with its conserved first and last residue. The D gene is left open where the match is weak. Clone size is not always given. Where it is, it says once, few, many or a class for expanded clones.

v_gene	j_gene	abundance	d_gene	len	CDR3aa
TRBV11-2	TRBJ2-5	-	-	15	CASSRGTSYQETQYF
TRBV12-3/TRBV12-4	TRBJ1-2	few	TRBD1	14	CASTTGGGGFGYTF
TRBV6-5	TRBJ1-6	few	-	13	CASSYSRLTHLHF
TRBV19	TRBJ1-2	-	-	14	CASTPPGGDYGYTF
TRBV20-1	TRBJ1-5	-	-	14	CSARGGPRNQPQHF
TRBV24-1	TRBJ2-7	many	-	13	CATSSNEGQGPYF
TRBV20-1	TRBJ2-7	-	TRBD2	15	CSATSGTSVRYEQYF
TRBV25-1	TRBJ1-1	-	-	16	CASSARPIGVGTEAFF
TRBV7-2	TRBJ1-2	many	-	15	CASSAAGAGVYGYTF
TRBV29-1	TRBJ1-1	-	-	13	CSAKRQVNTEAFF
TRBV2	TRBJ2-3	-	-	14	CASSARQVPDTQYF
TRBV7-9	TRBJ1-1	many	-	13	CASSSDSYTEAFF
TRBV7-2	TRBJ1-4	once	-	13	CASSVPQGEKLFF
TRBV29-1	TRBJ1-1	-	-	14	CSVARETKDTEAFF
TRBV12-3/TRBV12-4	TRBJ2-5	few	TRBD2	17	CASSPPLREGLIETQYF
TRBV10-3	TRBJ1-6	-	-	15	CAISEGVGIHSPLHF
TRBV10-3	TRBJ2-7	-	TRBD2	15	CAISEGGGSSYEQYF
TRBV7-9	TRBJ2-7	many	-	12	CASSSPLNEQYF
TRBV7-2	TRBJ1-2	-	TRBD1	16	CASSARDRGQGYGYTF
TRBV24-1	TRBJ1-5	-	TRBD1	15	CATSEGQVGNQPQHF
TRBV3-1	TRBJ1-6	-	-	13	CASSPFPRSPLHF
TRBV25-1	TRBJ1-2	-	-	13	CARDSASSYGYTF
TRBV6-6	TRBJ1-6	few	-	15	CASSQGQGISSPLHF
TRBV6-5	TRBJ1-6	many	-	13	CASSGQFNSPLHF
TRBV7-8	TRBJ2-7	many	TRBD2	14	CASSNGGTRNEQYF
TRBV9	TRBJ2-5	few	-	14	CASSPGENQETQYF
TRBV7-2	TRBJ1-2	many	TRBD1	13	CASSHRGSYGYTF
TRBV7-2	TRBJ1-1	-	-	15	CASSLYRWSNTEAFF
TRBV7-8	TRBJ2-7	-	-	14	CASSSLSASYEQYF
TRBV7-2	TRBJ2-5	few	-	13	CASSSRVGETQYF
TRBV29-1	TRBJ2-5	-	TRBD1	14	CSVVGSGTVETQYF
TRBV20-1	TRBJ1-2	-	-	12	CSASGDSYGYTF
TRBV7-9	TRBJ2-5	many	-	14	CASSPPAGRETQYF
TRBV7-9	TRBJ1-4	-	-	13	CASSLAGYEKLFF
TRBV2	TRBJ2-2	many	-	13	CASCRGSGGELFF
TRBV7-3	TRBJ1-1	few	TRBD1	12	CASSRGQVRAFF
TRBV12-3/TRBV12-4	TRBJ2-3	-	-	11	CASSFGGVQYF
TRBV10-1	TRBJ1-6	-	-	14	CASSRQIPNSPLHF
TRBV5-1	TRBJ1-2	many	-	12	CASSAGLDGYTF
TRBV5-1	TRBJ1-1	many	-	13	CASSLATDTEAFF
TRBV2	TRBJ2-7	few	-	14	CASSEGRVTYEQYF
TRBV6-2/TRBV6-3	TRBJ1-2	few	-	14	CASSYAGAGYGYTF
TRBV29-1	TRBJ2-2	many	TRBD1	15	CSVDPDRGNTGELFF
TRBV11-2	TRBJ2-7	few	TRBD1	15	CASSKGQGNFYEQYF